The rows below give T cell receptor beta chains drawn from one sample of a study of cytomegalovirus exposure and HLA in healthy donors. This table comes from immunoSEQ multiplex PCR, and its TCRdb copy is limited to in-frame clones, with some not included. The repertoire includes roughly 150,000 clones, 65% to 75% of them detected once, and roughly 4% sits in the top ten. Sequencing was carried out using PBMCs. Every receptor here comes from a man aged 60-69 years in good health and CMV-seronegative. CDR3s include the opening cysteine and the closing phenylalanine or tryptophan. A D gene is named only where the DNA matches it firmly. Clone size is stated in some rows and not others, as once, few, many or a class when expanded.

D gene	clone size	J gene	CDR3 length	V gene	CDR3 protein	CDR3 DNA
-	-	TRBJ1-1	15	TRBV19	CASSLSEGRDTEAFF	TGTGCCAGTAGTCTTTCCGAGGGGAGGGACACTGAAGCTTTCTTT
-	-	TRBJ1-1	11	TRBV2	CASSEASGAFF	TGTGCCAGCAGTGAAGCGAGCGGCGCTTTCTTT
-	-	TRBJ2-1	12	TRBV11-2	CASSLVPTEQFF	TGTGCCAGCAGCTTAGTCCCTACTGAGCAGTTCTTC
-	few	TRBJ2-1	19	TRBV7-3	CASSYLRKGHLLLINEQFF	TGTGCCAGCAGCTACCTACGAAAAGGACACCTGCTTTTAATAAATGAGCAGTTCTTC
TRBD1	-	TRBJ1-5	15	TRBV28	CASSWVQGQGQPQHF	TGTGCCAGCAGTTGGGTCCAGGGACAGGGCCAGCCCCAGCATTTT
-	-	TRBJ1-1	16	TRBV28	CASSLGGTPKNTEAFF	TGTGCCAGCAGTTTGGGGGGGACTCCTAAGAACACTGAAGCTTTCTTT
-	-	TRBJ2-2	14	TRBV5-6	CASSLVRVAGELFF	TGTGCCAGCAGCTTGGTCAGGGTGGCCGGGGAGCTGTTTTTT
-	few	TRBJ1-4	13	TRBV7-9	CASREGDGEKLFF	TGTGCCAGCAGGGAGGGAGATGGTGAAAAACTGTTTTTT
TRBD1	-	TRBJ2-7	14	TRBV5-4	CASSYGDRIAEQYF	TGTGCCAGCAGCTACGGGGACAGGATCGCCGAGCAGTACTTC
TRBD1	-	TRBJ2-3	14	TRBV29-1	CSVELGQGTDTQYF	TGCAGCGTTGAATTGGGACAGGGCACAGATACGCAGTATTTT
-	-	TRBJ1-2	13	TRBV19	CASSIQGSYGYTF	TGTGCCAGTAGTATCCAGGGATCCTATGGCTACACCTTC
TRBD2	-	TRBJ2-2	17	TRBV19	CASKRSISGRDTGELFF	TGTGCCAGTAAAAGGAGCATTAGCGGGAGGGACACCGGGGAGCTGTTTTTT
TRBD1	-	TRBJ2-5	14	TRBV5-4	CASSSGGNQETQYF	TGTGCCAGCAGTTCAGGGGGCAACCAAGAGACCCAGTACTTC
TRBD2	-	TRBJ2-1	16	TRBV5-1	CASSRLAESLYNEQFF	TGCGCCAGCAGCCGGCTAGCGGAGAGCCTCTACAATGAGCAGTTCTTC
-	-	TRBJ1-5	18	TRBV19	CASSIDHGGSLANQPQHF	TGTGCCAGTAGTATAGATCATGGAGGCAGCCTGGCCAATCAGCCCCAGCATTTT
TRBD1	-	TRBJ1-5	13	TRBV10-3	CAISDTGDQPQHF	TGTGCCATCAGTGATACAGGGGATCAGCCCCAGCATTTT
TRBD2	-	TRBJ2-1	16	TRBV7-9	CASSSPASGRRNEQFF	TGTGCCAGCAGCTCGCCGGCTAGCGGGAGGCGGAATGAGCAGTTCTTC
-	-	TRBJ2-2	13	TRBV2	CASSVLASGELFF	TGTGCCAGCAGTGTTTTAGCTTCCGGGGAGCTGTTTTTT